This TCR beta chain originates from a study of control samples from healthy donors and cancer patients. TCRdb's copy holds only in-frame clones and misses some; the assay was immunoSEQ multiplex PCR. Among approximately 84,000 clones listed, about nine tenths were seen once. This clone was seen a single time. Sequenced sample: blood. The sequence derives from a man aged 30 to 39 in good health.

The CDR3 sequence is CATSDRRGAQPQHF. CDR3 coding DNA: TGTGCCACCAGTGATCGCAGGGGGGCGCAGCCCCAGCATTTT. The chain recombines TRBV24-1 with TRBJ1-5; 7 bases align to TRBD1. Trimming cost V 3 bases and J 7 bases; bases outside gene matches: 5. Germline CDR1 and CDR2: KGHDR and SFDVKD. CDR3 length: 14 amino acids.